This TCR beta chain was observed in a study of blood T cell repertoires in COVID-19. Overall study context: Whether acute or convalescent, the COVID-19 samples came from the United States, Italy and Spain. From T cells, B-cell-depleted T cells, or PBMCs came the material, which was cDNA or gDNA.

Original methodology: Cell counts per sample came from amplifying reference gene primers. Using immunoSEQ multiplex PCR, the repertoire was profiled, and TCRdb retains in-frame clones only, with some absent. The V and J calls and clone size are taken from that table; D and trimming were inferred from the DNA. Of under 300,000 clones listed, 70% to 90% are singletons. Sequencing used peripheral blood. This receptor was obtained from a woman aged 25 to 39 with active or convalescent COVID-19.

The CDR3: CATSGGGGPDTEAFF. The CDR3 coding sequence is TGTGCCACCAGTGGAGGTGGCGGGCCAGACACTGAAGCTTTCTTT. The gene calls are TRBV24-1 and TRBJ1-1; no firm D call. Per the germline V gene, CDR1 is KGHDR and CDR2 is SFDVKD. V was cut by 5 bases and J by 3 bases, with 15 bases left in between. The CDR3 has 15 residues.